This record covers a single T cell receptor beta chain. No antigen is known for it. TCRdb's table, derived via immunoSEQ multiplex PCR, lists solely in-frame clones and lacks some. In the table there are some 1.1 million clones, around 77% of which are singletons. The data originate from a study of shared clonotypes between healthy human individuals. General study points: In contrast to clonotypes shared by all four donors, non-shared clonotypes had lower generation probabilities.

After removal of 5 bases from V and 5 bases from J, the junction contained 7 bases not matched to a gene. The germline V gene has CDR1 SGHTA and CDR2 FQGTGA. This CDR3 has 15 residues. The sequence came from a man aged 18 to 29 in good health. Some clones in this sample may be carry-over from other donors' samples. The V gene is TRBV7-3, the J gene TRBJ1-1; 11 bases are shared with TRBD1. Sequencing was carried out using memory CD4+ T cells from PBMCs. Subset in this sample: CD45RA-negative fraction. CDR3 in amino acids: CASSLGQGAITEAFF. CDR3 nucleotide sequence: TGTGCCAGCAGCCTTGGACAGGGGGCTATTACTGAAGCTTTCTTT.